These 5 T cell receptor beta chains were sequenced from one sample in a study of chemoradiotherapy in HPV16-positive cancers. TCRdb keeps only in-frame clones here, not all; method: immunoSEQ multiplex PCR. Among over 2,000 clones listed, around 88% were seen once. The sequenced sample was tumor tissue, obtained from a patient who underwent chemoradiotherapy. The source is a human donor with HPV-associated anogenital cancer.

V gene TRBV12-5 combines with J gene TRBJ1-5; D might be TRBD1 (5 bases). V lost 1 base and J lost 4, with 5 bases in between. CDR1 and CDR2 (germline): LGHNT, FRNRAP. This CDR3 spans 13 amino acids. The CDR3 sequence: CASGLAGNQPQHF. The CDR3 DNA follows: TGTGCTAGTGGTTTGGCAGGGAATCAGCCCCAGCATTTT.

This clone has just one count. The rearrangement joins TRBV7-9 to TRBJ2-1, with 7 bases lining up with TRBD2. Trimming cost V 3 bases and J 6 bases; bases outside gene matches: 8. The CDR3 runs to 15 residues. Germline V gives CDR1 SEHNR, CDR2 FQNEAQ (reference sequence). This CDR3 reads CASSFASGRLNEQFF. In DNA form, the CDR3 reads TGTGCCAGCAGCTTTGCTAGCGGAAGACTCAATGAGCAGTTCTTC.

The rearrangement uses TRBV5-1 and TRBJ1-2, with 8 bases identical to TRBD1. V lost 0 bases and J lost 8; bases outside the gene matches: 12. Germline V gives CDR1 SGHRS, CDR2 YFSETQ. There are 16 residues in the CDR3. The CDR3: CASSLGDRGPPGGYTF. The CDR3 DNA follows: TGCGCCAGCAGCTTGGGCGACAGGGGACCTCCTGGAGGCTACACCTTC.

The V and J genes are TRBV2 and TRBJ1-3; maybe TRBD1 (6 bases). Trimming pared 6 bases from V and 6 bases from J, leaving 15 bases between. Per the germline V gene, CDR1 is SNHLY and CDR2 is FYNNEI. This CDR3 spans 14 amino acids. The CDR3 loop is CASSATGSLNTIYF. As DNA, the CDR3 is TGTGCCAGCAGCGCAACAGGGTCCTTAAACACCATATATTTT.

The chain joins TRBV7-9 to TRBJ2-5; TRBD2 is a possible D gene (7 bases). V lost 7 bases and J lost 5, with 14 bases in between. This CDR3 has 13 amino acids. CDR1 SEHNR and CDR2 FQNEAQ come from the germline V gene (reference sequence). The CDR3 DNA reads TGTGCCAGCAAAGGGGAGGGGGGGGAGACCCAGTACTTC. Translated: CASKGEGGETQYF.